The 23 T cell receptor beta chains below all came from one sample that was sequenced in a study of T-cell memory formation after mild COVID-19. TCRdb recomputed calls from the 5' RACE reads with MiXCR, one row per CDR3 protein. The sample gives fewer than 350,000 distinct CDR3 sequences, over 15% of which show up once; under 25% is in the top ten. The sample comprised PBMCs or a T cell subset sorted from them (not recorded which). The receptors come from a man aged 18 to 30 who had mild COVID-19 (a few samples of this study predate the infection). Cell type and time point are not known.

V is TRBV7-2 and J is TRBJ1-1; tentatively, D is TRBD1 (5 bases). The CDR3 is 12 residues long. Germline CDR1 is SGHTA and CDR2 is FQGNSA. Trimming took 1 base from V and 11 from J, leaving 11 bases between them. The CDR3 DNA sequence: TGTGCCAGCAGCTTAGGACCGCGGGGGGCTTTCTTT. Its protein product is CASSLGPRGAFF.

This clonotype was seen only a few times. The chain joins TRBV2 to TRBJ2-1; the D is unclear. The CDR3 spans 13 residues. Germline lookup yields CDR1 SNHLY and CDR2 FYNNEI. V lost 0 bases and J 2 bases, leaving 2 bases between the germline ends. The CDR3 reads CASSEATYNEQFF. The CDR3 nucleotides read TGTGCCAGCAGTGAAGCGACCTACAATGAGCAGTTCTTC.

J is TRBJ2-7 and V is TRBV4-3, with TRBD2 identical over 9 bases. J was trimmed by 5 bases and V by 9 bases; bases with no gene match: 8. This CDR3 is 13 amino acids long. Germline V gene data show CDR1 as LGHNA and CDR2 as YSLEER. CDR3 in DNA: TGCGCCAGTGGAGCGGGGGGCCGGAACGAGCAGTACTTC. Residues: CASGAGGRNEQYF.

The J gene is TRBJ2-7, the V gene TRBV12-3 or TRBV12-4; 12 bases fit TRBD2. Unmatched junction bases numbered 3, after V lost 5 bases and J lost 1 base. CDR3 length equals 15 residues. CDR3 DNA sequence: TGTGCCAGCAGTCCGACTAGCGGGGGATCCTACGAGCAGTACTTC. This gives the protein CASSPTSGGSYEQYF.

This clonotype was recorded a few times. V is TRBV7-2 and J is TRBJ2-5; 7 nucleotides match TRBD1. CDR3 length: 14 amino acids. V trimming: 5 bases; J trimming: 4 bases; junction bases outside the gene matches: 7. CDR1 and CDR2 (germline): SGHTA, FQGNSA. CDR3 coding DNA: TGTGCCAGCAGCCAAACAGGGGACGGAGAGACCCAGTACTTC. Residues: CASSQTGDGETQYF.

V gene TRBV12-3 or TRBV12-4 combines with J gene TRBJ1-1; the match to TRBD1 covers 8 bases. The V and J ends lost 7 bases and 2 bases, in that order; junction bases with no gene match: 9. The CDR3 is 15 amino acids. The CDR3 nucleotides read TGTGCCAGCATCCCTTCGGACAGGGTAAACACTGAAGCTTTCTTT. This encodes CASIPSDRVNTEAFF.

The CDR3 region is CASQPGQDTEAFF. For the CDR3, the DNA is TGTGCCAGTCAACCGGGACAGGACACTGAAGCTTTCTTT. The chain couples TRBV28 to TRBJ1-1; 8 nucleotides agree with TRBD1. J gave up 3 bases and V 9 bases, and 6 bases lay outside the gene matches. This CDR3 comprises 13 residues. Germline CDR1 is MDHEN and CDR2 is SYDVKM.

This clonotype occurred a few times. The chain recombines TRBV7-9 with TRBJ1-1; D perhaps matches TRBD1 (5 bases). Germline values: CDR1 SEHNR, CDR2 FQNEAQ (reference sequence). The CDR3 covers 14 residues. The V end lost 7 bases, the J end lost 6 bases, and 18 bases lay between the germline ends. The CDR3 reads CASTTTGHNAEAFF. CDR3 in DNA: TGTGCCAGCACCACGACGGGGCATAACGCTGAAGCTTTCTTT.

The V and J genes are TRBV3-1 and TRBJ2-1; D might be TRBD2 (5 bases). The CDR3 runs 16 residues. The germline V gene encodes CDR1 LGHDT and CDR2 YNNKEL (reference sequence). Between the trimmed V and J ends, which lost 4 bases and 0 bases, there was a span of 13 bases. The CDR3 region has the DNA TGTGCCAGCAGCCCAGCTGAGGGAGTCTCCTACAATGAGCAGTTCTTC. The encoded protein is CASSPAEGVSYNEQFF.

This sequence joins TRBV3-1 and TRBJ1-2, with D uncertain. V lost 0 bases, J lost 5 bases, and 13 bases lay in between. The CDR3 has 15 amino acids. Germline assignment: CDR1 LGHDT and CDR2 YNNKEL (reference sequence). The DNA of the CDR3 is TGTGCCAGCAGCCAAGATCTCGGCGTGCGGTATGGCTACACCTTC. As protein: CASSQDLGVRYGYTF.

This clonotype was observed a few times. V is TRBV12-3 or TRBV12-4 and J is TRBJ1-2; D may be TRBD1 (5 bases). This CDR3 region has 15 residues. V lost 6 bases and J lost 2, with 16 bases in between. DNA for the CDR3: TGTGCCAGCAGCATACGGGGTGAGGGGAACTATGGCTACACCTTC. It specifies CASSIRGEGNYGYTF.

This chain connects TRBV6-6 to TRBJ1-2; D is undetermined. Germline-derived CDR1 and CDR2 are MNHNY and SVGAGI (reference sequence). The CDR3 is made up of 15 amino acids. V lost 0 bases, J lost 0 bases, and 8 bases lay in between. CDR3 amino acids: CASSYSREANYGYTF. CDR3 DNA: TGTGCCAGCAGTTACTCGAGAGAAGCTAACTATGGCTACACCTTC.

The chain combines TRBV24-1 with TRBJ2-3, with TRBD2 matching over 8 bases. This CDR3 has 15 residues. The germline gives CDR1 KGHDR, CDR2 SFDVKD. J was trimmed by 3 bases and V by 3 bases; bases with no gene match: 4. CDR3 sequence reads: CATSDPGGRTDTQYF. CDR3 bases: TGTGCCACCAGTGATCCGGGGGGGCGGACAGATACGCAGTATTTT.

The rearrangement joins TRBV28 to TRBJ2-7; 9 bases are a match to TRBD1. The V segment lost 6 bases and the J segment 6 bases; nucleotides outside the gene matches: 6. The CDR3 loop spans 13 amino acids. Germline CDR1 and CDR2: MDHEN and SYDVKM. The CDR3, as DNA: TGTGCCAGCAGAGGGACAGGGAGGCGCGAGCAGTACGTC. It encodes CASRGTGRREQYV.

The V and J genes are TRBV28 and TRBJ2-7; 9 nucleotides match TRBD1. V gave up 7 bases and J gave up 4 bases; unmatched junction bases: 8. The CDR3 consists of 14 residues. Germline V gene data show CDR1 as MDHEN and CDR2 as SYDVKM. The CDR3 sequence: CASKGSGQGYEQYV. The CDR3 nucleotides read TGTGCCAGCAAGGGATCCGGACAGGGGTACGAGCAGTACGTC.

This clonotype was seen only a few times. The CDR3 is CASSAGGFRYEQYF. As DNA, the CDR3 is TGTGCCAGCAGCGCGGGCGGTTTTCGGTACGAGCAGTACTTC. This chain uses TRBV7-2 with TRBJ2-7, with D maybe TRBD2 (5 bases). The CDR3 spans 14 residues. Germline CDR1 and CDR2: SGHTA and FQGNSA. V was shortened by 5 bases and J by 4 bases, with 15 bases between the two germline ends.

This clonotype appeared a few times. The chain has TRBV5-4 and TRBJ2-7; a weak D match, TRBD2 (6 bases). Germline CDR1 reads SGHNT; CDR2 reads YYREEE (reference sequence). Trimming shortened V by 4 bases and J by 0 bases, and 14 bases separated the two germline ends. There are 15 residues in the CDR3. CDR3 residues: CASSTPGRLSYEQYF. The CDR3 DNA is TGTGCCAGCAGCACCCCGGGGAGGCTCTCCTACGAGCAGTACTTC.

This clonotype was counted many times. This chain's CDR3 is CASRHLGDLNYEQYF. In DNA, the CDR3 is TGTGCCAGCAGACACCTAGGGGACCTTAACTACGAGCAGTACTTC. This chain connects TRBV6-2 or TRBV6-3 to TRBJ2-7, with D possibly called TRBD1 or TRBD2 (5 bases each). The V gene lost 6 bases and the J gene lost 3 bases, with 18 bases spanning the gap. The CDR3 extends over 15 amino acids. In germline, CDR1 is MNHEY, CDR2 SVGEGT.

The chain uses TRBV12-3 or TRBV12-4 and TRBJ1-6, with D uncertain. The CDR3 consists of 12 residues. V was clipped by 5 bases and J by 14 bases, with 13 bases between them. The DNA of the CDR3 is TGTGCCAGCAGTCCCCAGGTTATGTCCCTCCACTTT. This translates into CASSPQVMSLHF.

The chain couples TRBV29-1 to TRBJ2-7, with D perhaps TRBD2 (6 bases). The V gene's germline CDR1 is SQVTM and CDR2 ANQGSEA. The CDR3 contains 12 residues. V was cut by 6 bases and J by 0 bases, with 9 bases left in between. The DNA for the CDR3 is TGCAGCGTCGACGGGAGCTCCTACGAGCAGTACTTC. This encodes CSVDGSSYEQYF.

This clonotype was detected many times. CDR3 coding DNA: TGCGCCAGCAGCTTTCGGGGTTTCACAGATACGCAGTATTTT. This sequence encodes CASSFRGFTDTQYF. The chain combines TRBV5-1 with TRBJ2-3; tentatively, D is TRBD2 (5 bases). The CDR3 totals 14 residues. Germline assignment: CDR1 SGHRS and CDR2 YFSETQ. V lost 2 bases to trimming and J lost 2 bases, with 9 bases between them. The complete variable domain, with remaining parts taken from reference TRBV5-1 and TRBJ2-3, reads KAGVTQTPRYLIKTRGQQVTLSCSPISGHRSVSWYQQTPGQGLQFLFEYFSETQRNKGNFPGRFSGRQFSNSRSEMNVSTLELGDSALYLCASSFRGFTDTQYFGPGTRLTVL.

This chain uses TRBV19 with TRBJ1-1; 7 bases are shared with TRBD1. J gave up 9 bases and V 0 bases, and 4 bases lay outside the gene matches. CDR1 and CDR2 from the germline V gene are LNHDA and SQIVND (reference sequence). The CDR3 contains 13 residues. CDR3 region: CASSIEGQTKAFF. CDR3 DNA: TGTGCCAGTAGTATAGAGGGACAGACAAAAGCTTTCTTT.

The CDR3 DNA reads as TGCAGTGCTAGAGATTTCACAGGGGGCGACGAGCAGTACTTC. Translated, it gives CSARDFTGGDEQYF. The chain recombines TRBV20-1 with TRBJ2-7; 9 bases line up with TRBD1. V lost 0 bases, J lost 5 bases, and 5 bases stayed unmatched. The CDR3 totals 14 residues. The germline CDR1 and CDR2 sequences are DFQATT and SNEGSKA (reference sequence).